Each of the 5 T cell receptor beta chains below was sequenced from the same sample in a study of blood T cell repertoires in COVID-19. Method: immunoSEQ multiplex PCR; TCRdb's copy keeps in-frame clones and lacks some. This sample has under 300,000 clones; approximately 83% occur once, and the top ten carry 2.5% to 3.5%. Sequenced input: PBMCs or T cells enriched from blood (not recorded which). The receptors shown here come from a middle-aged woman with acute COVID-19.

The chain recombines TRBV5-6 with TRBJ2-4; tentatively, D is TRBD1 (6 bases). CDR3 length equals 15 residues. The ends were cut back, 0 bases at V and 2 bases at J, with 9 bases in the middle. The V gene's germline CDR1 is SGHDT and CDR2 YYEEEE. The DNA for the CDR3 is TGTGCCAGCAGCTTGGAACAGGGAACCAAAAACATTCAGTACTTC. Translating it yields CASSLEQGTKNIQYF.

The chain has TRBV3-1 (or the pseudogene TRBV3-2) and TRBJ2-3, with TRBD2 matching over 10 bases. Germline-derived CDR1 and CDR2 are LGHDT and YNNKEL (reference sequence). V trimming: 2 bases; J trimming: 0 bases; junction bases outside the gene matches: 5. CDR3 length: 17 amino acids. DNA of the CDR3: TGTGCCAGCAGCCAAAGGACTAGCGGCTCTAGCACAGATACGCAGTATTTT. Protein sequence: CASSQRTSGSSTDTQYF.

The chain couples TRBV30 to TRBJ2-1, with 8 bases aligning to TRBD2. The CDR3 is 15 residues long. The ends lost 6 bases at V and 10 bases at J; junction bases unmatched: 17. Germline CDR1 and CDR2: GTSNPN and SVGIG (reference sequence). DNA for the CDR3: TGTGCCTGCAATGGGGCAGCGGGAGAGTGGGGGGAGCAGTTCTTC. Translating it yields CACNGAAGEWGEQFF.

The rearrangement joins TRBV6-2 or TRBV6-3 to TRBJ2-7; TRBD1 agrees at 10 bases. The junction had 4 bases not matched to a gene; V was cut back by 5 bases and J by 0 bases. This CDR3 is built from 15 residues. From germline, CDR1 is MNHEY and CDR2 SVGEGT. CDR3 coding DNA: TGTGCCAGCAGTGACAGGGGGCGCCGCTCCTACGAGCAGTACTTC. It codes for CASSDRGRRSYEQYF.

The chain recombines TRBV3-1 (or the pseudogene TRBV3-2) with TRBJ2-1; 13 nucleotides line up with TRBD2. The CDR3 sequence is 15 residues long. Germline V gene data show CDR1 as LGHDT and CDR2 as YNNKEL (reference sequence). Trimming cost V 4 bases and J 6 bases; bases outside gene matches: 3. The DNA of the CDR3 is TGTGCCAGCAGCCCCGGGACTAGCGGGGCCAATGAGCAGTTCTTC. It specifies CASSPGTSGANEQFF.